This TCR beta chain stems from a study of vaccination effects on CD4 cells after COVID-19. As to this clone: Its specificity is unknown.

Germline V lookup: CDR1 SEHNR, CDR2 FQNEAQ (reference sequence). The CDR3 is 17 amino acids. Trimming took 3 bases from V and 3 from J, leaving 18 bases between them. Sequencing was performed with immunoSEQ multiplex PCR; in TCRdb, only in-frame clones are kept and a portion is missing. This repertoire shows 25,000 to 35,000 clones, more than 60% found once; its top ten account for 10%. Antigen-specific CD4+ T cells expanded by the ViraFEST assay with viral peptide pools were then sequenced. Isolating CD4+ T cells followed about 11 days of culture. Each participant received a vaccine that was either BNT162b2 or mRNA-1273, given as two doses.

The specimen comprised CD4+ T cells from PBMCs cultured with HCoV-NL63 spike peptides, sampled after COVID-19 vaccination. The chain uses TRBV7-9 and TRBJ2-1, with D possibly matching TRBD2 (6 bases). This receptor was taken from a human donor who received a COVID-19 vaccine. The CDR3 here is CASSFEGRRFNYNEQFF. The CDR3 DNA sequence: TGTGCCAGCAGCTTTGAGGGGAGGCGGTTTAACTACAATGAGCAGTTCTTC.